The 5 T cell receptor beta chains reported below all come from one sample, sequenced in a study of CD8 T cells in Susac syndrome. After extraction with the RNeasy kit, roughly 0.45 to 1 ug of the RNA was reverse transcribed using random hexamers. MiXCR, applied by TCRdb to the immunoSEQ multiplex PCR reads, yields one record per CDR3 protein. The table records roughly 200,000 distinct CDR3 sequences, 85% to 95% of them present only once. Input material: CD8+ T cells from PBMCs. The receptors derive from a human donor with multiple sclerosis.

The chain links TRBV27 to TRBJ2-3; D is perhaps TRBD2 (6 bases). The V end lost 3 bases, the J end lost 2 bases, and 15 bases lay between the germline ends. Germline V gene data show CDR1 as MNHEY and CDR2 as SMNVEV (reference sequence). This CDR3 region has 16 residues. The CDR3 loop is CASSFTSPAYTDTQYF. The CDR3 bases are TGTGCCAGCAGTTTCACTAGCCCGGCCTACACAGATACGCAGTATTTT.

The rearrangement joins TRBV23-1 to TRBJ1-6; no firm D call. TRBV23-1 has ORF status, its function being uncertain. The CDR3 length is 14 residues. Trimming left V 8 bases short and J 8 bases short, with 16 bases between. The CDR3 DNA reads TGCGCCAGCGAGGACTCCCCCGGACATTCACCCCTCCACTTT. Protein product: CASEDSPGHSPLHF.

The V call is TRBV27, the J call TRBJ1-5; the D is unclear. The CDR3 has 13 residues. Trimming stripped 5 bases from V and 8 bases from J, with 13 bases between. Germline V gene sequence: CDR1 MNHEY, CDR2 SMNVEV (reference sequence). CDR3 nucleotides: TGTGCCAGCAGTCATGTCTGGATGGAGCCCCAGCATTTT. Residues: CASSHVWMEPQHF.

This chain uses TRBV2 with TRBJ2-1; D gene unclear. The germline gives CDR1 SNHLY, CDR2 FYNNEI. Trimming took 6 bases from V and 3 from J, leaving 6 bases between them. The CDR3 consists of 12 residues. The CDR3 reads CASRTNYNEQFF. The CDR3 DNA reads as TGTGCCAGCAGGACAAACTACAATGAGCAGTTCTTC. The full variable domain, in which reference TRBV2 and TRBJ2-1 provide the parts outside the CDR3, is EPEVTQTPSHQVTQMGQEVILRCVPISNHLYFYWYRQILGQKVEFLVSFYNNEISEKSEIFDDQFSVERPDGSNFTLKIRSTKLEDSAMYFCASRTNYNEQFFGPGTRLTVL.

This CDR3 reads CSAKKNLDSYNEQFF. The CDR3 coding sequence is TGCAGTGCGAAAAAGAACTTGGACTCCTACAATGAGCAGTTCTTC. The chain recombines TRBV20-1 with TRBJ2-1; no firm D call. Trimming cost V 6 bases and J 0 bases, with 15 bases left between them. The CDR3 runs 15 residues. Per germline, CDR1 DFQATT and CDR2 SNEGSKA (reference sequence).